This TCR beta chain was retrieved from a study of blood T cells in healthy people across ages. Overall study context: For every two T cells, template switching captured about one barcoded beta molecule.

General study results and limits: Per million T cells, the diversity of TCR beta decreased roughly linearly as age advanced. With naive T cell percentage, TCR beta diversity showed a strong correlation.

For the second PCR, which ran for about 7 to 12 cycles, a sample-barcoded 5' primer and a J-beta primer mix were used. TCRdb redid the calling of the 5' RACE reads with MiXCR, one entry per CDR3 protein. The sample includes roughly 1.9 million distinct CDR3 sequences, roughly two fifths of them seen just once. V was cut by 5 bases and J by 3 bases, with 11 bases left in between. This CDR3 is built from 14 residues. A word on this clonotype: Its antigen is currently unknown.

Source material: blood. The rearrangement joins TRBV12-3 or TRBV12-4 to TRBJ1-5; D unclear. This TCR derives from a human donor in good health. As DNA, the CDR3 is TGTGCCAGCAGTCGGACGTATAACAATCAGCCCCAGCATTTT. This sequence encodes CASSRTYNNQPQHF.